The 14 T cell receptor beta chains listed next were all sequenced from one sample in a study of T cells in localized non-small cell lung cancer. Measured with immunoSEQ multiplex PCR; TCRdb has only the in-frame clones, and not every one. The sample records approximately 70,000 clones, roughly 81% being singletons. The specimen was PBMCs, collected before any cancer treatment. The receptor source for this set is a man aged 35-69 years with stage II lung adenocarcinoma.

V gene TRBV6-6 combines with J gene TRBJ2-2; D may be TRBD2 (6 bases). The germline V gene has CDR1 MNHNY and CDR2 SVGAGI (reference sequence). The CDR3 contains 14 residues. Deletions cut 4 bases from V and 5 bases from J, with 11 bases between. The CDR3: CASSLAEITGELFF. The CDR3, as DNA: TGTGCCAGCAGTTTAGCGGAAATTACCGGGGAGCTGTTTTTT.

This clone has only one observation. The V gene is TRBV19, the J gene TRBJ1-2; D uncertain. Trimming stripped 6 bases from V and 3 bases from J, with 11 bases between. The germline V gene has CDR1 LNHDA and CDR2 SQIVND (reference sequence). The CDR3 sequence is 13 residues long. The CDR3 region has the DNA TGTGCCAGTAGACTGGGGAATCACTATGGCTACACCTTC. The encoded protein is CASRLGNHYGYTF.

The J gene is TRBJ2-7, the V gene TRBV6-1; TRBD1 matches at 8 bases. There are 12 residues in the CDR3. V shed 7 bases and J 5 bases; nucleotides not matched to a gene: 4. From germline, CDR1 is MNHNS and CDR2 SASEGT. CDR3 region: CASTGQGHEQYF. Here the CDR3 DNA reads TGTGCCAGCACTGGACAGGGCCACGAGCAGTACTTC.

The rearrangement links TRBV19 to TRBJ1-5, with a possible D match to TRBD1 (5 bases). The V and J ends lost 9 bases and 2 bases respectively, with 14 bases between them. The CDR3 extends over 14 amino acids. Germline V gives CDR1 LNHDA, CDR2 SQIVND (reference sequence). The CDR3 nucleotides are TGTGCCAGCACAGCGATGGGGGGCAATCAGCCCCAGCATTTT. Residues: CASTAMGGNQPQHF.

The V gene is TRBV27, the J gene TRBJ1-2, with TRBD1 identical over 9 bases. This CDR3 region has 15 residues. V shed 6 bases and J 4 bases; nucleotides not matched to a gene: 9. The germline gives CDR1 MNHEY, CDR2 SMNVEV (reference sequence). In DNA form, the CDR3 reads TGTGCCAGCAGGCCCCTGGGGACAGGGCTCTATGGCTACACCTTC. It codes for CASRPLGTGLYGYTF.

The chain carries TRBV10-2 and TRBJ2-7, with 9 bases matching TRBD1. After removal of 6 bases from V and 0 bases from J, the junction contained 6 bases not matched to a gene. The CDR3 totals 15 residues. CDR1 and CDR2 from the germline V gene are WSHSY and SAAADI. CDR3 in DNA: TGCGCCAGCAGCGCCACAGGGGGCTCCTCCTACGAGCAGTACTTC. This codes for CASSATGGSSYEQYF.

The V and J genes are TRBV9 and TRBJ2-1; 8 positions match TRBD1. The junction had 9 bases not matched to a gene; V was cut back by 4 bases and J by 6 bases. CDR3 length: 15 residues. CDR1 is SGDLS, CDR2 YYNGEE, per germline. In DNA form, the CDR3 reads TGTGCCAGCAGCCCCAGGGCGACAGGGGTCAATGAGCAGTTCTTC. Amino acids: CASSPRATGVNEQFF.

The CDR3 region has the DNA TGTGCCAGCAGCTTGTTGAAGGGCTCCGGTTGGGAGCCCCAGCATTTT. This sequence encodes CASSLLKGSGWEPQHF. This chain connects TRBV5-6 to TRBJ1-5; D ambiguous. V lost 1 base and J lost 8, with 19 bases in between. Germline assignment: CDR1 SGHDT and CDR2 YYEEEE. The CDR3 is 16 amino acids.

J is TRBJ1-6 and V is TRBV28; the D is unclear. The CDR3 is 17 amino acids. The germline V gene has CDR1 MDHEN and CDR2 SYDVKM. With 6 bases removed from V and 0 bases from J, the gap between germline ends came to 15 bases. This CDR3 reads CASSPGISSSYNSPLHF. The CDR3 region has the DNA TGTGCCAGCAGCCCCGGGATTTCCAGCTCCTATAATTCACCCCTCCACTTT.

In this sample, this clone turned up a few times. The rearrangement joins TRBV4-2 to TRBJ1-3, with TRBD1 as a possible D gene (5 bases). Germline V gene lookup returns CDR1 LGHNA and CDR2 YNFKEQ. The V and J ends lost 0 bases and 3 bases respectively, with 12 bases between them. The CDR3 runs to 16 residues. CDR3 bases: TGTGCCAGCAGCCAAGATCTCGGGGGAGGTGGAAACACCATATATTTT. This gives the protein CASSQDLGGGGNTIYF.

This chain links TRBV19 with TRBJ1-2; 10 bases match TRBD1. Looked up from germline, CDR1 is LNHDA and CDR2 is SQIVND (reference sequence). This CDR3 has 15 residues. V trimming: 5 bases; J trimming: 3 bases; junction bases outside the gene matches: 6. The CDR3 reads CASSSRTGGDYGYTF. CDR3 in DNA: TGTGCCAGTAGTTCCCGGACAGGGGGAGACTATGGCTACACCTTC.

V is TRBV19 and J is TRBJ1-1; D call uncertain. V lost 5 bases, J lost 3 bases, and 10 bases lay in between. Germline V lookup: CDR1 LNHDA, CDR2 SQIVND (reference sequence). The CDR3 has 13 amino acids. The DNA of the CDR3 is TGTGCCAGTAGTGTGGCCGGGCACACTGAAGCTTTCTTT. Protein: CASSVAGHTEAFF.

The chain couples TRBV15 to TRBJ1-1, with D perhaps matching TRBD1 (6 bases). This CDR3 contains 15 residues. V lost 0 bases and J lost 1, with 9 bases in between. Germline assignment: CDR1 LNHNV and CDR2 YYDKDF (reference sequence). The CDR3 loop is CATSREGGRNTEAFF. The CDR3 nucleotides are TGTGCCACCAGCAGAGAAGGGGGAAGGAACACTGAAGCTTTCTTT. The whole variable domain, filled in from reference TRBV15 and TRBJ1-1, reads DAMVIQNPRYQVTQFGKPVTLSCSQTLNHNVMYWYQQKSSQAPKLLFHYYDKDFNNEADTPDNFQSRRPNTSFCFLDIRSPGLGDTAMYLCATSREGGRNTEAFFGQGTRLTVV.

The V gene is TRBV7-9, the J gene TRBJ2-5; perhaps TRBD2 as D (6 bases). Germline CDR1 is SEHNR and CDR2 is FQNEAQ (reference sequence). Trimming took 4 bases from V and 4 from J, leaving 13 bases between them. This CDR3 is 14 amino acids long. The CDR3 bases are TGTGCCAGCAGCTCGGGAGCCGGAGGAGAGACCCAGTACTTC. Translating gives CASSSGAGGETQYF.